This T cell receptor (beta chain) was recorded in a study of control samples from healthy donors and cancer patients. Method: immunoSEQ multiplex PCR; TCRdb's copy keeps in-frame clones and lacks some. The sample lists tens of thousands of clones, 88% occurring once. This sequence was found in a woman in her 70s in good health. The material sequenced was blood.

CDR3 coding DNA: TGCGCCAGCAGCCCGGGGGTAGTCGTAAGCACAGATACGCAGTATTTT. Translating it yields CASSPGVVVSTDTQYF. The chain has TRBV5-1 and TRBJ2-3, with D perhaps TRBD2 (6 bases). Per germline, CDR1 SGHRS and CDR2 YFSETQ. This CDR3 comprises 16 residues. V was trimmed by 4 bases and J by 0 bases, leaving 15 bases between them.